Listed below are T cell receptor beta chains from one sample, sequenced in a study of CD8+CD57+ T cells in acquired aplastic anemia. MiXCR was run by TCRdb on the reads, yielding one entry per CDR3 protein. The table includes about 190,000 distinct CDR3 sequences, around 45% detected once. Sequencing used sorted CD4+, CD8+, or CD8+CD57+ T cells (not recorded which) from PBMCs. The receptors were sampled from a human donor with aplastic anemia. Each CDR3 is given with its conserved first and last residue. Each record gives: J gene, D gene, clone size, V gene, CDR3 DNA, CDR3 protein. A D gene is named only where the DNA matches it firmly. A clone size is listed for some rows: how often the clone was seen (once, few, many), or a class if it is expanded.

J: TRBJ2-7
D: TRBD2
size: many
V: TRBV20-1
DNA: TGCAGTGCTAGAGTCGCTAGCGGGAGAGTCTCCTACGAGCAGTACTTC
CDR3: CSARVASGRVSYEQYF

J: TRBJ2-5
D: -
size: many
V: TRBV12-3/TRBV12-4
DNA: TGTGCCAGCAGTTTAAGTGGGGCAGAGACCCAGTACTTC
CDR3: CASSLSGAETQYF

J: TRBJ2-7
D: TRBD1
size: -
V: TRBV20-1
DNA: TGCAGTGCCACTTCGGCGGGACAGGGGTTGCTGGAGCAGTACTTC
CDR3: CSATSAGQGLLEQYF

J: TRBJ2-7
D: -
size: -
V: TRBV5-5
DNA: TGTGCCAGCAGTTCCAGGGGGAGGACCTACGAGCAGTACTTC
CDR3: CASSSRGRTYEQYF

J: TRBJ2-2
D: TRBD2
size: many
V: TRBV24-1
DNA: TGTGCCACCAGTGATCCGGGGGCTAGCGGGAGTAGTAGTGGCACCGGGGAGCTGTTTTTT
CDR3: CATSDPGASGSSSGTGELFF

J: TRBJ1-6
D: TRBD1
size: few
V: TRBV5-4
DNA: TGTGCCAGCAGCTCTTCGTGGGACAGGCGCTCCTATAATTCACCCCTCCACTTT
CDR3: CASSSSWDRRSYNSPLHF

J: TRBJ2-7
D: -
size: -
V: TRBV5-4
DNA: TGTGCCAGCAGCTTGGCGACAGGTCCACGCTACGAGCAGTACTTC
CDR3: CASSLATGPRYEQYF

J: TRBJ1-3
D: -
size: -
V: TRBV5-6
DNA: TGTGCCAGCAGCTTGGCGGACTCTGGAAACACCGTATATTTT
CDR3: CASSLADSGNTVYF

J: TRBJ1-1
D: -
size: -
V: TRBV7-2
DNA: TGTGCCAGCAGCTCAGACAAGAACACTGAAGCTTTCTTT
CDR3: CASSSDKNTEAFF

J: TRBJ2-5
D: -
size: few
V: TRBV10-3
DNA: TGTGCCATCAGTGAAGAGGGCTGGAAGACCCAGTACTTC
CDR3: CAISEEGWKTQYF

J: TRBJ2-1
D: TRBD2
size: -
V: TRBV7-3
DNA: TGTGCCAGCAGTACCGGAGGGAGGGCGAGAGGTGAGCAGTTCTTC
CDR3: CASSTGGRARGEQFF

J: TRBJ1-2
D: TRBD1
size: many
V: TRBV7-9
DNA: TGTGCCAGCAGCTTTTCAGGGACAGGGAAAAGGGGGTTATATGGCTACACCTTC
CDR3: CASSFSGTGKRGLYGYTF

J: TRBJ2-6
D: -
size: many
V: TRBV14
DNA: TGTGCCAGCAGCCAGCGCCAGGGGTCTGGGGCCAACGTCCTGACTTTC
CDR3: CASSQRQGSGANVLTF

J: TRBJ1-1
D: -
size: -
V: TRBV19
DNA: TGTGCCAGTAGTAAAGGACGACCGAACACTGAAGCTTTCTTT
CDR3: CASSKGRPNTEAFF

J: TRBJ2-3
D: TRBD1
size: once
V: TRBV24-1
DNA: TGTGCCACCAGTGACCCTGAGGGGACAGGGAACACAGATACGCAGTATTTT
CDR3: CATSDPEGTGNTDTQYF

J: TRBJ2-7
D: -
size: -
V: TRBV5-4
DNA: TGTGCCAGCAGCTTGGTGGCGGTAAACGAGCAGTACTTC
CDR3: CASSLVAVNEQYF

J: TRBJ1-2
D: -
size: -
V: TRBV19
DNA: TGTGCCAGTAGCCCAGGGGCGGGGGCAACAAATGGCTACACCTTC
CDR3: CASSPGAGATNGYTF

J: TRBJ1-5
D: -
size: many
V: TRBV6-1
DNA: TGTGCCAGCAGCCTCAACAGCAATCAGCCCCAGCATTTT
CDR3: CASSLNSNQPQHF